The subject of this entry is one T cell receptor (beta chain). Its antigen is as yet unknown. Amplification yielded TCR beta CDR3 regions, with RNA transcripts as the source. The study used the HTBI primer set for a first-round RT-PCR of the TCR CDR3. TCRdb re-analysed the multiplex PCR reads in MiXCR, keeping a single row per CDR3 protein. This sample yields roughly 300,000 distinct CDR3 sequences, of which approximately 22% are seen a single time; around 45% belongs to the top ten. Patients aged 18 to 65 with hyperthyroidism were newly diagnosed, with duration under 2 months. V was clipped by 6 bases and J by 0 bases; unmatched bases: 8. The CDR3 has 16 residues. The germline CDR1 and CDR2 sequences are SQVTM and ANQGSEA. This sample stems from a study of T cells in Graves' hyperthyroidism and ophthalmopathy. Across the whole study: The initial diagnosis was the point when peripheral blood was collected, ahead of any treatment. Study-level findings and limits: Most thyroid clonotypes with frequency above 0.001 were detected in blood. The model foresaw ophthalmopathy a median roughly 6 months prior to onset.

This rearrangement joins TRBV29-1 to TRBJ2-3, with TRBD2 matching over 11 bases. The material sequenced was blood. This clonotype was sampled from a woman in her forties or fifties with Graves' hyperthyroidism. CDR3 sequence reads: CSVIPGTSGSTDTQYF. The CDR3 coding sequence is TGCAGCGTGATACCCGGGACTAGCGGAAGCACAGATACGCAGTATTTT.